This T cell receptor beta chain derives from a study of blood T cell repertoires in COVID-19. Study-wide background: Sites across the United States, Italy and Spain contributed samples from acute and convalescent COVID-19.

The J segment lost 6 bases and the V segment lost 5 bases, leaving 7 bases of the junction unmatched. CDR1 LNHDA and CDR2 SQIVND come from the germline V gene (reference sequence). The CDR3 consists of 14 residues. Only in-frame clones appear in the TCRdb table, and some are missing; sequencing was by immunoSEQ multiplex PCR. This table has fewer than 80,000 clones, around 74% appearing once. This TCR derives from a woman older than 75 with acute or convalescent COVID-19. The J gene is TRBJ1-2, the V gene TRBV19; the match to TRBD1 covers 9 bases. Sequencing input: peripheral blood. CDR3 DNA sequence: TGTGCCAGTAGTTCCCGGGACAGGGCCAATGGCTACACCTTC. This translates into CASSSRDRANGYTF.